These 12 T cell receptor beta chains were all obtained from the same sample, sequenced in a study of cytomegalovirus exposure and HLA in healthy donors. The PCR employed 60 Vbeta primers together with 13 Jbeta primers. Some clones are missing from TCRdb's copy, which holds only in-frame ones; the method was immunoSEQ multiplex PCR. The sample has 57,000 or so clones, 70% to 80% seen once; the top ten hold just over 50%. The sample comprised PBMCs. The receptors here all came from a man aged 45 to 65 in good health and CMV-seropositive.

The chain has TRBV11-2 and TRBJ2-3; 13 nucleotides align to TRBD2. CDR3 length: 16 amino acids. Losses at the gene ends were 5 bases for V and 5 bases for J; bases not matched to a gene: 7. Germline values: CDR1 SGHAT, CDR2 FQNNGV. CDR3 sequence: CASSRGLAGALDTQYF. DNA for the CDR3: TGTGCCAGCAGCAGAGGACTAGCGGGAGCGTTAGATACGCAGTATTTT.

The chain combines TRBV7-2 with TRBJ1-5, with D uncertain. Per the germline V gene, CDR1 is SGHTA and CDR2 is FQGNSA. V was cut by 1 base and J by 4 bases, with 5 bases left in between. The CDR3 length is 13 residues. CDR3 bases: TGTGCCAGCAGCTTAGAACAGAATCAGCCCCAGCATTTT. This codes for CASSLEQNQPQHF.

This chain connects TRBV7-2 to TRBJ1-2; 9 nucleotides match TRBD1. The length of the CDR3 is 14 residues. Germline V lookup: CDR1 SGHTA, CDR2 FQGNSA. Trimming took 5 bases from V and 6 from J; bases not matched to a gene: 7. The CDR3 here is CASSPKGQGHGYTF. Written as DNA, the CDR3 is TGTGCCAGCAGCCCCAAAGGACAGGGGCATGGCTACACCTTC.

J is TRBJ2-5 and V is TRBV4-1, with TRBD1 matching 10 bases. The DNA end lines up better with TRBJ2-7; the J call may be wrong. The germline gives CDR1 MGHRA, CDR2 YSYEKL. This CDR3 has 15 residues. As DNA, the CDR3 is TGCGCCAGCAGCCAATCCCGGACAGGGGGATACGAGCAGTACTTC. It translates to CASSQSRTGGYEQYF.

The gene calls are TRBV5-1 and TRBJ2-1; 9 bases are a match to TRBD2. The CDR3 totals 18 residues. In germline, CDR1 is SGHRS, CDR2 YFSETQ. V trimming: 2 bases; J trimming: 7 bases; junction bases outside the gene matches: 16. The CDR3 is CASSFRPRSLAGMNEQFF. Written as DNA, the CDR3 is TGCGCCAGCAGCTTTAGGCCGCGGAGTCTAGCGGGGATGAATGAGCAGTTCTTC.

This chain connects TRBV28 to TRBJ2-7, with 9 positions matching TRBD2. CDR1 is MDHEN and CDR2 is SYDVKM in the germline V gene. CDR3 length equals 14 residues. The J segment lost 4 bases and the V segment lost 6 bases, leaving 7 bases of the junction unmatched. As DNA, the CDR3 is TGTGCCAGCAGCTTGGCTAGCGGGAAGTACGAGCAGTACTTC. Translating gives CASSLASGKYEQYF.

This clone came up once. The final CDR3 position lacks the conserved phenylalanine or tryptophan, pointing to a likely read error. This chain links TRBV30 with TRBJ1-1, with TRBD1 as a possible D gene (6 bases). The V gene lost 3 bases and the J gene lost 5 bases, with 13 bases spanning the gap. CDR1 is GTSNPN, CDR2 SVGIG, per germline (reference sequence). The CDR3 sequence is 13 residues long. CDR3 bases: TGTGCCTGGAGCGGGACACTTGGAACTGAAGCTTTCTTG. This codes for CAWSGTLGTEAFL.

The gene calls are TRBV29-1 and TRBJ2-4; 9 positions match TRBD1. The CDR3 covers 14 residues. Trimming took 3 bases from V and 9 from J; bases not matched to a gene: 9. Per the germline V gene, CDR1 is SQVTM and CDR2 is ANQGSEA. CDR3 residues: CSVDEGQGGSIQYF. Here the CDR3 DNA reads TGCAGCGTTGATGAGGGACAGGGAGGAAGCATTCAGTACTTC.

This clone has just a few counts. The chain is built from TRBV19 and TRBJ2-1; 8 nucleotides match TRBD2. The CDR3 has 15 residues. Germline V CDR1 and CDR2: LNHDA, SQIVND (reference sequence). V lost 3 bases, J lost 4 bases, and 5 bases stayed unmatched. CDR3 nucleotide sequence: TGTGCCAGTAGTATTAGTGGCGGGGGGTACAATGAGCAGTTCTTC. Translating it yields CASSISGGGYNEQFF.

The chain uses TRBV5-4 and TRBJ2-5, with D maybe TRBD1 (6 bases). This CDR3 contains 12 residues. Germline V lookup: CDR1 SGHNT, CDR2 YYREEE (reference sequence). The germline V and J ends were trimmed by 9 bases and 0 bases, with 9 bases remaining between them. This CDR3 reads CATAGDQETQYF. CDR3 DNA: TGTGCCACGGCAGGGGACCAAGAGACCCAGTACTTC.

The chain links TRBV28 to TRBJ1-1; D is ambiguous. V lost 3 bases and J lost 5, with 13 bases in between. Germline V CDR1 and CDR2: MDHEN, SYDVKM. The CDR3 has 14 amino acids. The CDR3 is CASSLRRTRTEAFF. In DNA form, the CDR3 reads TGTGCCAGCAGTTTGCGCCGGACTCGGACTGAAGCTTTCTTT.

The rearrangement joins TRBV19 to TRBJ2-7, with 11 bases matching TRBD2. The CDR3 contains 20 residues. V gave up 6 bases and J gave up 1 base; unmatched junction bases: 20. CDR1 is LNHDA, CDR2 SQIVND, per germline (reference sequence). For the CDR3, the DNA is TGTGCCAGTAGCCGTAACAGCCGAATGGGGACTAGCGGAACTTCCTACGAGCAGTACTTC. Protein product: CASSRNSRMGTSGTSYEQYF.